These 30 T cell receptor beta chains were sequenced from one sample in a study of T cells in Graves' hyperthyroidism and ophthalmopathy. What was amplified from RNA transcripts were TCR beta CDR3 regions. TCR CDR3 regions were first amplified by RT-PCR with HTBI primers. One entry per CDR3 protein, called by TCRdb with MiXCR from the multiplex PCR reads. The profile shows about 600,000 distinct CDR3 sequences, approximately 15% of them singletons. Sequencing was performed on blood. The receptors derive from a woman aged 18-29 years with Graves' ophthalmopathy.

This clonotype came up a few times. V is TRBV6-5 and J is TRBJ2-7; D might be TRBD2 (5 bases). Looked up from germline, CDR1 is MNHEY and CDR2 is SVGAGI. The CDR3 has 16 residues. The V gene lost 0 bases and the J gene lost 7 bases, with 19 bases spanning the gap. CDR3 in amino acids: CASSYSNLALSGEQYF. CDR3 DNA: TGTGCCAGCAGTTACTCGAATCTAGCTCTCTCGGGGGAGCAGTACTTC.

This chain uses TRBV27 with TRBJ2-4; tentative D call: TRBD2 (6 bases). CDR3 length equals 13 residues. Germline V CDR1 and CDR2: MNHEY, SMNVEV (reference sequence). V was pared by 3 bases and J by 9 bases, with 12 bases between. The CDR3 DNA reads TGTGCCAGCAGTTTGGACTTCGGGGGCATTCAGTACTTC. This encodes CASSLDFGGIQYF.

This sequence joins TRBV19 and TRBJ1-1; possible D gene TRBD1, 5 bases. The CDR3 consists of 16 residues. V was trimmed by 0 bases and J by 7 bases, leaving 18 bases between them. Per germline, CDR1 LNHDA and CDR2 SQIVND (reference sequence). CDR3 bases: TGTGCCAGTAGTATAGATGTAACCCTTACAGGCAATGAAGCTTTCTTT. This encodes CASSIDVTLTGNEAFF.

In this sample, this clonotype turned up many times. The chain is built from TRBV7-9 and TRBJ2-7; 13 bases map to TRBD2. V gave up 5 bases and J gave up 3 bases; unmatched junction bases: 7. CDR1 SEHNR and CDR2 FQNEAQ come from the germline V gene (reference sequence). This CDR3 region has 16 residues. CDR3 nucleotides: TGTGCCAGCAGCCCGGGACTAGCGGGACTTTTCTACGAGCAGTACTTC. Its translation is CASSPGLAGLFYEQYF. The complete variable domain, with remaining parts taken from reference TRBV7-9 and TRBJ2-7, reads DTGVSQNPRHKITKRGQNVTFRCDPISEHNRLYWYRQTLGQGPEFLTYFQNEAQLEKSRLLSDRFSAERPKGSFSTLEIQRTEQGDSAMYLCASSPGLAGLFYEQYFGPGTRLTVT.

This clonotype was counted at least ten times. The chain carries TRBV7-2 and TRBJ2-3; unclear D gene. Germline assignment: CDR1 SGHTA and CDR2 FQGNSA. The length of the CDR3 is 15 residues. V lost 2 bases to trimming and J lost 0 bases, with 9 bases between them. CDR3 amino acids: CASSLNYLSTDTQYF. The CDR3 DNA sequence: TGTGCCAGCAGCTTAAACTACCTGAGCACAGATACGCAGTATTTT.

This clonotype came up many times. V is TRBV18 and J is TRBJ1-4; 9 nucleotides line up with TRBD1. Trimming cost V 5 bases and J 4 bases; bases outside gene matches: 8. The CDR3 loop spans 16 amino acids. Germline CDR1 reads KGHSH; CDR2 reads LQKENI. CDR3 region: CASSSGQGTDNEKLFF. In DNA, the CDR3 is TGTGCCAGCTCATCCGGACAGGGGACGGATAATGAAAAACTGTTTTTT. The variable domain in full, with the rest retrieved from reference TRBV18 and TRBJ1-4, is NAGVMQNPRHLVRRRGQEARLRCSPMKGHSHVYWYRQLPEEGLKFMVYLQKENIIDESGMPKERFSAEFPKEGPSILRIQQVVRGDSAAYFCASSSGQGTDNEKLFFGSGTQLSVL.

This sequence joins TRBV10-3 and TRBJ2-5; tentative D call: TRBD1 (6 bases). CDR3 size: 13 residues. Trimming took off 7 bases at V and 4 bases at J, with 13 bases between the two ends. Germline values: CDR1 ENHRY, CDR2 SYGVKD. CDR3 loop: CAIIKTGPETQYF. In DNA, the CDR3 is TGTGCCATCATAAAGACAGGCCCAGAGACCCAGTACTTC.

Note on this clonotype: A read error may explain this, as a much larger clone is one base away. V is TRBV30 and J is TRBJ2-3, with D possibly matching TRBD2 (6 bases). This CDR3 is built from 15 residues. Germline loops: CDR1 GTSNPN, CDR2 SVGIG (reference sequence). The CDR3 is CAWSVPAGSTDTRYF. CDR3 nucleotides: TGTGCCTGGAGTGTACCCGCGGGAAGCACAGATACGCGGTATTTT.

This chain joins TRBV6-2 or TRBV6-3 and TRBJ1-5, with D possibly being TRBD1 (5 bases). V lost 2 bases to trimming and J lost 7 bases, with 12 bases between them. The CDR3 spans 14 residues. CDR1 and CDR2 from the germline V gene are MNHEY and SVGEGT. For the CDR3, the DNA is TGTGCCAGCAGTTACCCGGGGGGAGGACAGCCCCAGCATTTT. Translation gives CASSYPGGGQPQHF.

This clonotype has ten or more counts. The chain carries TRBV7-2 and TRBJ2-2; D unresolved. The germline gives CDR1 SGHTA, CDR2 FQGNSA. The CDR3 extends over 15 amino acids. The V end lost 2 bases, the J end lost 9 bases, and 16 bases lay between the germline ends. The CDR3 is CASSLRDPSGRELFF. In DNA, the CDR3 is TGTGCCAGCAGCTTACGAGACCCTAGTGGGCGGGAGCTGTTTTTT.

The J gene is TRBJ1-2, the V gene TRBV12-3 or TRBV12-4; a possible D gene is TRBD1 (6 bases). Deletions cut 6 bases from V and 1 base from J, with 9 bases between. The CDR3 runs to 13 residues. CDR3 protein: CASREDSNYGYTF. The CDR3 DNA reads TGTGCCAGCAGGGAGGACAGTAACTATGGCTACACCTTC.

The chain is built from TRBV20-1 and TRBJ1-2; D remains unclear. Trimming left V 0 bases short and J 4 bases short, with 15 bases between. The CDR3 is 15 amino acids. Germline lookup yields CDR1 DFQATT and CDR2 SNEGSKA (reference sequence). Here the CDR3 DNA reads TGCAGTGCTAGAGATCCTGGCCGGAACCTCTATGGCTACACCTTC. As protein: CSARDPGRNLYGYTF.

This clonotype was recorded a few times. The rearrangement uses TRBV6-1 and TRBJ2-6, with D possibly being TRBD1 or TRBD2 (5 bases each). The CDR3 has 17 amino acids. Germline CDR1 MNHNS, CDR2 SASEGT. V lost 3 bases and J 0 bases, leaving 12 bases between the germline ends. The CDR3 spells CASSEGERRSGANVLTF. In DNA form, the CDR3 reads TGTGCCAGCAGTGAGGGGGAACGGCGCTCTGGGGCCAACGTCCTGACTTTC.

In this sample, this clonotype turned up a few times. This chain links TRBV18 with TRBJ2-5; maybe TRBD1 (6 bases). The CDR3 is 14 residues long. Germline V gives CDR1 KGHSH, CDR2 LQKENI. Trimming took 3 bases from V and 5 from J, leaving 13 bases between them. As DNA, the CDR3 is TGTGCCAGCTCACCTTCACAGGGTTATGAGACCCAGTACTTC. Amino acids: CASSPSQGYETQYF.

V and J are TRBV6-2 or TRBV6-3 and TRBJ2-2; maybe TRBD2 (5 bases). With 5 bases removed from V and 6 bases from J, the gap between germline ends came to 25 bases. CDR1 is MNHEY, CDR2 SVGEGT, per germline. CDR3 length: 18 residues. CDR3 residues: CASSLRVTGGPWAGELFF. The CDR3 DNA sequence: TGTGCCAGCAGTCTGAGAGTGACTGGCGGGCCATGGGCCGGGGAGCTGTTTTTT.

There are many counts of this clonotype. The CDR3 nucleotides are TGTGCCAGCAACCAAGGGGAGGCAGATACGCAGTATTTT. It codes for CASNQGEADTQYF. The J gene is TRBJ2-3, the V gene TRBV12-3 or TRBV12-4; tentatively, D is TRBD2 (6 bases). V dropped 7 bases and J dropped 4 bases, with 12 bases sitting between them. The CDR3 loop spans 13 amino acids.

In its sample, this clonotype was seen a few times. The rearrangement links TRBV20-1 to TRBJ1-5; TRBD1 matches 9 bases. After removal of 3 bases from V and 2 bases from J, the junction contained 5 bases not matched to a gene. The length of the CDR3 is 15 residues. Germline V gives CDR1 DFQATT, CDR2 SNEGSKA (reference sequence). This CDR3 reads CSASRQGVGNQPQHF. DNA for the CDR3: TGCAGTGCTAGCCGACAGGGGGTTGGCAATCAGCCCCAGCATTTT.

This sequence joins TRBV11-2 and TRBJ2-1; possible D gene TRBD2, 5 bases. This CDR3 comprises 14 residues. CDR1 is SGHAT, CDR2 FQNNGV, per germline. V lost 4 bases and J 8 bases, leaving 15 bases between the germline ends. The CDR3 bases are TGTGCCAGCAGCTCAAACGGTCTAGCCTATGAGCAGTTCTTC. Translation: CASSSNGLAYEQFF.

This clonotype was seen ten or more times. The CDR3 DNA sequence: TGTGCCAGCAGTTCTCAAGGACAGGGTAACGGTTCCTACAATGAGCAGTTCTTC. Its translation is CASSSQGQGNGSYNEQFF. The V and J genes are TRBV6-1 and TRBJ2-1; 8 positions match TRBD1. V shed 5 bases and J 1 base; nucleotides not matched to a gene: 13. The CDR3 length is 18 residues. CDR1 and CDR2 (germline): MNHNS, SASEGT.

This clonotype was detected only once. The V call is TRBV20-1, the J call TRBJ2-5, with 12 bases matching TRBD1. V gave up 5 bases and J gave up 2 bases; unmatched junction bases: 9. Looked up from germline, CDR1 is DFQATT and CDR2 is SNEGSKA (reference sequence). The CDR3 sequence is 16 residues long. The CDR3 region is CSAAGTGGLIQETQYF. As DNA, the CDR3 is TGCAGTGCTGCCGGGACAGGGGGCCTGATACAAGAGACCCAGTACTTC.

Ten or more counts support this clonotype. The chain has TRBV3-1 and TRBJ2-5, with TRBD1 identical over 7 bases. The CDR3 contains 15 residues. CDR1 and CDR2 (germline): LGHDT, YNNKEL (reference sequence). V was pared by 0 bases and J by 2 bases, with 3 bases of the junction left unmatched. The CDR3 coding sequence is TGTGCCAGCAGCCAAGAACCGGGACAGCAAGAGACCCAGTACTTC. As protein: CASSQEPGQQETQYF.

Only a few counts were recorded for this clonotype. The V and J genes are TRBV20-1 and TRBJ1-5; D not resolved. Germline CDR1 DFQATT, CDR2 SNEGSKA (reference sequence). This CDR3 is built from 14 residues. Between the trimmed V and J ends, which lost 0 bases and 5 bases, there was a span of 11 bases. The CDR3 DNA reads as TGCAGTGCTAGAGACGGGAAGCCTTATCAGCCCCAGCATTTT. Encoded protein: CSARDGKPYQPQHF.

The rearrangement uses TRBV18 and TRBJ2-7; 9 bases match TRBD1. V lost 3 bases and J lost 4; bases outside the gene matches: 7. CDR3 length equals 15 residues. Looked up from germline, CDR1 is KGHSH and CDR2 is LQKENI. The CDR3 here is CASSPPGQGGYEQYF. As DNA, the CDR3 is TGTGCCAGCTCACCTCCGGGACAGGGTGGGTACGAGCAGTACTTC.

This clonotype was seen more than once but under ten times. This sequence joins TRBV4-3 and TRBJ1-1; 7 nucleotides match TRBD1. This CDR3 comprises 17 residues. From germline, CDR1 is LGHNA and CDR2 YSLEER. The V segment lost 0 bases and the J segment 0 bases; nucleotides outside the gene matches: 7. CDR3 nucleotides: TGCGCCAGCAGCCAAGAAGGAGGGGGCGGGTTGAACACTGAAGCTTTCTTT. This translates into CASSQEGGGGLNTEAFF.

The sample holds a few counts of this clonotype. The genes are TRBV6-2 or TRBV6-3 and TRBJ2-1; D unresolved. Looked up from germline, CDR1 is MNHEY and CDR2 is SVGEGT. The CDR3 sequence is 14 residues long. Trimming left V 6 bases short and J 3 bases short, with 12 bases between. Here the CDR3 reads CASRDPSSYNEQFF. CDR3 nucleotides: TGTGCCAGCAGGGACCCTAGTAGCTACAATGAGCAGTTCTTC.

Concerning this clonotype: Since a much larger clone is just one base distant, this may be a read error. This rearrangement joins TRBV20-1 to TRBJ2-3, with D possibly TRBD2 on 6 matching bases. The CDR3 spans 13 residues. Germline assignment: CDR1 DFQATT and CDR2 SNEGSKA (reference sequence). V shed 3 bases and J shed 0 bases, with 7 bases lying between them. DNA for the CDR3: TGCAGTGCTAGGGGAGGTAGCACAGATACGCAGTATTTT. Translation gives CSARGGSTDTQYF.

This clonotype was observed once. A much larger clone is a single base away; this may be a read error. The chain has TRBV27 and TRBJ1-2; 7 bases are a match to TRBD1. This CDR3 contains 14 residues. Looked up from germline, CDR1 is MNHEY and CDR2 is SMNVEV (reference sequence). In DNA, the CDR3 is TGTGCCAGGCCAGGAGGAGGGGGCGACTATGGCCACACCTTC. This translates into CARPGGGGDYGHTF.

This clonotype has just a few counts. The chain couples TRBV19 to TRBJ2-7, with 11 bases fitting TRBD2. The trim removed 6 bases at V and 3 bases at J, leaving 7 bases unmatched. Germline CDR1 reads LNHDA; CDR2 reads SQIVND (reference sequence). The CDR3 extends over 15 amino acids. CDR3 bases: TGTGCCAGTAGAGGGGGGACTAGCGGATACTACGAGCAGTACTTC. Encoded protein: CASRGGTSGYYEQYF.

This clonotype showed up just a few times. The chain combines TRBV28 with TRBJ1-6, with TRBD1 as a possible D gene (5 bases). The V end lost 4 bases, the J end lost 7 bases, and 11 bases lay between the germline ends. In germline, CDR1 is MDHEN, CDR2 SYDVKM. The CDR3 runs to 14 residues. CDR3 sequence reads: CASSWDGTNSPLHF. The CDR3 DNA follows: TGTGCCAGCAGTTGGGACGGGACCAATTCACCCCTCCACTTT.

This clonotype was seen ten or more times. V usage is TRBV2 and J usage is TRBJ1-1, with D unclear. CDR1 SNHLY and CDR2 FYNNEI come from the germline V gene. This CDR3 is 14 amino acids long. Trimming left V 6 bases short and J 4 bases short, with 15 bases between. This chain's CDR3 is CASRTREGGTEAFF. For the CDR3, the DNA is TGTGCCAGCAGAACCCGCGAGGGCGGCACTGAAGCTTTCTTT.